These 31 T cell receptor beta chains were all obtained from the same sample, sequenced in a study of shared clonotypes between healthy human individuals. The protocol was immunoSEQ multiplex PCR, while the TCRdb copy is restricted to in-frame clones and leaves out a portion. This sample yields a few million clones, of which over 85% are seen a single time; around 0.4% belongs to the top ten. Sequencing was performed on naive CD4+ T cells from PBMCs. The subset: CD45RA+ positively selected. Receptors were obtained from a man aged 18 to 30 in good health. Some clones in this sample may be carry-over from other donors' samples.

This clone was seen a handful of times. The chain uses TRBV29-1 and TRBJ1-1, with D possibly matching TRBD1 (5 bases). V lost 6 bases, J lost 5 bases, and 13 bases lay in between. Germline loops: CDR1 SQVTM, CDR2 ANQGSEA. This CDR3 comprises 12 residues. CDR3 sequence: CSVPGRGTEAFF. DNA for the CDR3: TGCAGCGTCCCCGGTCGGGGGACTGAAGCTTTCTTT.

The chain employs TRBV9 and TRBJ2-3, with 10 bases that match TRBD2. The CDR3 contains 15 residues. V was clipped by 3 bases and J by 2 bases; unmatched bases: 3. CDR1 and CDR2 (germline): SGDLS, YYNGEE. As DNA, the CDR3 is TGTGCCAGCAGCGCACTAGCGGGGTCCACAGATACGCAGTATTTT. Translating gives CASSALAGSTDTQYF. Together with reference TRBV9 and TRBJ2-3, the CDR3 gives the full variable domain: DSGVTQTPKHLITATGQRVTLRCSPRSGDLSVYWYQQSLDQGLQFLIQYYNGEERAKGNILERFSAQQFPDLHSELNLSSLELGDSALYFCASSALAGSTDTQYFGPGTRLTVL.

This rearrangement joins TRBV18 to TRBJ1-5; D is possibly TRBD1 (6 bases). This CDR3 spans 15 amino acids. V lost 2 bases to trimming and J lost 7 bases, with 15 bases between them. Germline V gene data show CDR1 as KGHSH and CDR2 as LQKENI. Here the CDR3 reads CASSPLDSSSQPQHF. The DNA for the CDR3 is TGTGCCAGCTCACCATTGGACAGTTCGTCCCAGCCCCAGCATTTT.

The V gene is TRBV7-2, the J gene TRBJ2-7; no clear D. There are 12 residues in the CDR3. V was shortened by 3 bases and J by 3 bases, with 6 bases between the two germline ends. Germline V gene lookup returns CDR1 SGHTA and CDR2 FQGNSA. The CDR3 DNA is TGTGCCAGCAGCTTGGGTTACTACGAGCAGTACTTC. It codes for CASSLGYYEQYF.

The J gene is TRBJ2-3, the V gene TRBV30; 12 bases are a match to TRBD2. Germline CDR1 reads GTSNPN; CDR2 reads SVGIG (reference sequence). V was pared by 2 bases and J by 3 bases, with 3 bases of the junction left unmatched. The CDR3 consists of 15 residues. CDR3 DNA: TGTGCCTGGAGTTCTAGCGGGAGGGCGACAGATACGCAGTATTTT. Amino acids: CAWSSSGRATDTQYF.

The chain recombines TRBV18 with TRBJ2-7; TRBD1 might be the D (6 bases). The CDR3 consists of 16 residues. Trimming removed 4 bases at V and 0 bases at J, with 16 bases between. Germline V gene data show CDR1 as KGHSH and CDR2 as LQKENI. In DNA form, the CDR3 reads TGTGCCAGCTCACTGACAAGGACAGAGCTCTCCTACGAGCAGTACTTC. Protein product: CASSLTRTELSYEQYF.

Concerning this clone itself: Other nucleotide sequences in the sample specify the same CDR3. The chain employs TRBV6-5 and TRBJ2-5; 7 positions match TRBD2. CDR1 and CDR2 (germline): MNHEY, SVGAGI. The junction had 4 bases not matched to a gene; V was cut back by 4 bases and J by 5 bases. The CDR3 covers 13 residues. The DNA of the CDR3 is TGTGCCAGCAGTTCGCCCGGGGGGGAGACCCAGTACTTC. Its protein is CASSSPGGETQYF.

This clone was detected a few times. CDR3 residues: CASRNRAGSEKLFF. In DNA, the CDR3 is TGTGCCAGCAGGAATAGGGCAGGGAGTGAAAAACTGTTTTTT. The rearrangement joins TRBV28 to TRBJ1-4, with D maybe TRBD1 (5 bases). CDR3 length: 14 amino acids. CDR1 is MDHEN and CDR2 is SYDVKM in the germline V gene. The V and J ends lost 6 bases and 7 bases respectively, with 15 bases between them.

The J gene is TRBJ2-1, the V gene TRBV7-3, with 9 bases matching TRBD2. With 5 bases clipped from V and 4 bases from J, the junction kept 6 bases outside the gene matches. Germline-derived CDR1 and CDR2 are SGHTA and FQGTGA. The CDR3 runs to 15 residues. CDR3 residues: CASSGASGTYNEQFF. CDR3 coding DNA: TGTGCCAGCAGCGGGGCTAGCGGGACTTACAATGAGCAGTTCTTC.

The CDR3 DNA reads TGTGCCAGCAGCTTAGATTTCGCAACGAACACCGGGGAGCTGTTTTTT. Translated, it gives CASSLDFATNTGELFF. The rearrangement uses TRBV7-9 and TRBJ2-2; D unresolved. Germline CDR1 and CDR2: SEHNR and FQNEAQ (reference sequence). Trimming shortened V by 1 base and J by 0 bases, and 9 bases separated the two germline ends. The CDR3 extends over 16 amino acids.

This rearrangement joins TRBV2 to TRBJ2-7, with 8 positions matching TRBD1. The germline CDR1 and CDR2 sequences are SNHLY and FYNNEI. CDR3 length: 13 amino acids. V lost 9 bases and J lost 4; bases outside the gene matches: 8. CDR3 bases: TGTGCCAGTGAGGGGCAGGGGGCTTACGAGCAGTACTTC. It codes for CASEGQGAYEQYF.

This chain joins TRBV7-2 and TRBJ1-5, with a weak D call TRBD1 (5 bases). Per the germline V gene, CDR1 is SGHTA and CDR2 is FQGNSA. V gave up 1 base and J gave up 5 bases, with 12 bases separating them. CDR3 size: 15 residues. The CDR3 bases are TGTGCCAGCAGCTTAGATCAGGGCGGTCATCAGCCCCAGCATTTT. Translated, it gives CASSLDQGGHQPQHF.

The chain has TRBV7-2 and TRBJ1-1; D ambiguous. Germline lookup yields CDR1 SGHTA and CDR2 FQGNSA. Trimming pared 5 bases from V and 4 bases from J, leaving 11 bases between. The length of the CDR3 is 13 residues. The CDR3 DNA reads as TGTGCCAGCAGCCGGGAAAGGGCCACTGAAGCTTTCTTT. It yields the protein CASSRERATEAFF.

The V and J genes are TRBV5-1 and TRBJ2-4; D might be TRBD2 (6 bases). Germline loops: CDR1 SGHRS, CDR2 YFSETQ. The CDR3 covers 13 residues. V lost 3 bases, J lost 14 bases, and 18 bases lay in between. The CDR3 sequence is CASSSGGEASKYF. The CDR3 DNA is TGCGCCAGCAGCTCTGGTGGGGAGGCGAGTAAGTACTTC.

In this sample, this clone turned up once. The V call is TRBV18, the J call TRBJ2-3, with D unclear. V lost 4 bases to trimming and J lost 2 bases, with 4 bases between them. CDR1 is KGHSH, CDR2 LQKENI, per germline. The CDR3 runs 12 residues. This CDR3 is CASSQNTDTQYF. The CDR3 coding sequence is TGTGCCAGCTCACAGAACACAGATACGCAGTATTTT.

This chain joins TRBV10-1 and TRBJ2-5, with 9 bases identical to TRBD2. The CDR3 runs 17 residues. CDR1 is WNHNN, CDR2 SYGVQD, per germline (reference sequence). V trimming: 2 bases; J trimming: 5 bases; junction bases outside the gene matches: 12. CDR3 residues: CASSENGPSGRWETQYF. The CDR3 coding sequence is TGCGCCAGCAGTGAGAATGGCCCGAGCGGGAGGTGGGAGACCCAGTACTTC.

The chain has TRBV7-2 and TRBJ1-1; a possible D gene is TRBD1 (5 bases). The CDR3 totals 14 residues. The V gene's germline CDR1 is SGHTA and CDR2 FQGNSA. The germline V and J ends were trimmed by 5 bases and 1 base, with 11 bases remaining between them. The CDR3 DNA sequence: TGTGCCAGCAGCAATCGACAGACGAACACTGAAGCTTTCTTT. Translating gives CASSNRQTNTEAFF.

The chain joins TRBV21-1 to TRBJ2-1; the table's D call, TRBD2, has no DNA check behind it. TRBV21-1 is described as a pseudogene. This CDR3 is built from 18 residues. Here the CDR3 DNA reads TGTGCCAGCAGCAAAGTGGGTGGTATAGCCCACACCTACAATGAGCAGTTCTTC. Encoded protein: CASSKVGGIAHTYNEQFF.

The chain couples TRBV30 to TRBJ1-6, with 7 positions matching TRBD1. The CDR3 has 13 amino acids. CDR1 and CDR2 from the germline V gene are GTSNPN and SVGIG (reference sequence). V shed 7 bases and J 7 bases; nucleotides not matched to a gene: 7. CDR3 nucleotides: TGTGCCTCTGAGGGGACAGCGAATTCACCCCTCCACTTT. Translated: CASEGTANSPLHF.

The chain combines TRBV7-2 with TRBJ2-3; TRBD1 matches 12 bases. Germline-derived CDR1 and CDR2 are SGHTA and FQGNSA. The CDR3 totals 16 residues. The V and J ends lost 4 bases and 5 bases, in that order; junction bases with no gene match: 7. DNA for the CDR3: TGTGCCAGCAGCTCAGGGACAGGGGGCGTAATAGATACGCAGTATTTT. Its translation is CASSSGTGGVIDTQYF.

V gene TRBV5-1 combines with J gene TRBJ2-7; TRBD1 might be the D (5 bases). The V gene lost 1 base and the J gene lost 2 bases, with 10 bases spanning the gap. Germline V CDR1 and CDR2: SGHRS, YFSETQ. The CDR3 totals 14 residues. The CDR3 sequence is CASSLMGPPYEQYF. CDR3 DNA: TGCGCCAGCAGCTTGATGGGGCCCCCCTACGAGCAGTACTTC.

CDR3 sequence reads: CASSLNREGEKLFF. CDR3 nucleotide sequence: TGCGCCAGCAGCTTGAACAGGGAAGGGGAAAAACTGTTTTTT. The V and J genes are TRBV5-1 and TRBJ1-4; possible D gene TRBD1, 6 bases. The CDR3 extends over 14 amino acids. The V end was cut by 1 base, the J end by 8 bases, with 12 bases between. Germline V gene lookup returns CDR1 SGHRS and CDR2 YFSETQ. The whole variable domain, remainder taken from reference TRBV5-1 and TRBJ1-4, is KAGVTQTPRYLIKTRGQQVTLSCSPISGHRSVSWYQQTPGQGLQFLFEYFSETQRNKGNFPGRFSGRQFSNSRSEMNVSTLELGDSALYLCASSLNREGEKLFFGSGTQLSVL.

The chain has TRBV7-3 and TRBJ2-5; no reliable D call. CDR1 is SGHTA and CDR2 is FQGTGA in the germline V gene. V was cut by 5 bases and J by 2 bases, with 9 bases left in between. The CDR3 contains 13 residues. The DNA for the CDR3 is TGTGCCAGCAGCATACAGATACAAGAGACCCAGTACTTC. It is translated as CASSIQIQETQYF.

The chain uses TRBV28 and TRBJ1-2; D unclear. V lost 1 base and J 8 bases, leaving 17 bases between the germline ends. Germline loops: CDR1 MDHEN, CDR2 SYDVKM. The CDR3 runs to 15 residues. CDR3 nucleotide sequence: TGTGCCAGCAGTTTATACGGAACCCCAACGGGGGGCTACACCTTC. Translation: CASSLYGTPTGGYTF.

This rearrangement joins TRBV28 to TRBJ1-4, with 9 positions matching TRBD1. The trim removed 3 bases at V and 11 bases at J, leaving 10 bases unmatched. This CDR3 spans 15 amino acids. Germline CDR1 reads MDHEN; CDR2 reads SYDVKM. For the CDR3, the DNA is TGTGCCAGCAGTTTCGCCGGGACAGGGTCCGATAAACTGTTTTTT. Residues: CASSFAGTGSDKLFF.

The CDR3 region is CASSQDKVTLLAGAVNTGELFF. Here the CDR3 DNA reads TGCGCCAGCAGCCAAGATAAAGTCACGTTACTAGCGGGAGCCGTTAACACCGGGGAGCTGTTTTTT. The chain recombines TRBV4-3 with TRBJ2-2; 11 nucleotides align to TRBD2. From germline, CDR1 is LGHNA and CDR2 YSLEER. CDR3 length: 22 residues. The junction had 17 bases not matched to a gene; V was cut back by 0 bases and J by 2 bases.

Written as DNA, the CDR3 is TGTGCCACCAGCCCACTAGGGGGACTAGCGGGAGCCGGGGAGCTGTTTTTT. Its translation is CATSPLGGLAGAGELFF. The J gene is TRBJ2-2, the V gene TRBV15, with 14 bases aligning to TRBD2. The CDR3 contains 17 residues. Trimming removed 5 bases from V and 6 bases from J; junction bases left unmatched: 8. Germline V gene sequence: CDR1 LNHNV, CDR2 YYDKDF (reference sequence).

V is TRBV10-3 and J is TRBJ1-1, with 9 bases lining up with TRBD1. The CDR3 loop spans 13 amino acids. V was pared by 3 bases and J by 11 bases, with 7 bases of the junction left unmatched. Germline V gene sequence: CDR1 ENHRY, CDR2 SYGVKD. The chain's CDR3 is CAISESPGQGAFF. The DNA for the CDR3 is TGTGCCATCAGTGAATCCCCGGGACAGGGTGCTTTCTTT.

Here the CDR3 DNA reads TGTGCCAGCATGGTATCGGTGGTGGGAAACTATGGCTACACCTTC. It encodes CASMVSVVGNYGYTF. The chain recombines TRBV28 with TRBJ1-2; D remains ambiguous. V lost 7 bases to trimming and J lost 2 bases, with 17 bases between them. Germline CDR1 MDHEN, CDR2 SYDVKM. The CDR3 length is 15 residues.

This chain connects TRBV5-1 to TRBJ2-7, with D perhaps TRBD2 (5 bases). V was shortened by 4 bases and J by 2 bases, with 16 bases between the two germline ends. Germline lookup yields CDR1 SGHRS and CDR2 YFSETQ. This CDR3 region has 15 residues. CDR3 DNA: TGCGCCAGCAGCCCCCTCGAGGGCAGGCCCTACGAGCAGTACTTC. This gives the protein CASSPLEGRPYEQYF.

This chain's CDR3 is CASSLGDGDYGYTF. The CDR3 coding sequence is TGTGCCAGCAGTTTAGGGGACGGCGACTATGGCTACACCTTC. The chain is built from TRBV27 and TRBJ1-2, with D possibly being TRBD1 (5 bases). The CDR3 loop spans 14 amino acids. V lost 2 bases and J 3 bases, leaving 10 bases between the germline ends. Germline values: CDR1 MNHEY, CDR2 SMNVEV (reference sequence).